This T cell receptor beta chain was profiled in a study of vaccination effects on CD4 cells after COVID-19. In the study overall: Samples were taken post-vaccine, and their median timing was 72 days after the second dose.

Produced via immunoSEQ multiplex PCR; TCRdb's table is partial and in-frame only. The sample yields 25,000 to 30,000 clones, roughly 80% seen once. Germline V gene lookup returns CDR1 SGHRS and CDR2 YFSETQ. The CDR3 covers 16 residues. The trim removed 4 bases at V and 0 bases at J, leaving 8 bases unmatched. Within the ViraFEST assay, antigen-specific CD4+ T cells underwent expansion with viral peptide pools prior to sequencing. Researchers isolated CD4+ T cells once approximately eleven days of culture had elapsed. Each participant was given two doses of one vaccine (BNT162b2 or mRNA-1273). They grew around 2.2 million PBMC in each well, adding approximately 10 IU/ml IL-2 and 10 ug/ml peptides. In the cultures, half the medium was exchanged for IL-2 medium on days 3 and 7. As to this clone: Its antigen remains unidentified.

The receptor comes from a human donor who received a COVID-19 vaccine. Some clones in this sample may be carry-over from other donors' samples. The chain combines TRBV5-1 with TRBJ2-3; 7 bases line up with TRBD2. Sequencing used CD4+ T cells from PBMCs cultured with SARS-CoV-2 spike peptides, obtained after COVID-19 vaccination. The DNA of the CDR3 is TGCGCCAGCAGCCCGCAAGCGGGGCCTAGCACAGATACGCAGTATTTT. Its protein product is CASSPQAGPSTDTQYF.